This T cell receptor (beta chain) was profiled in a study of blood T cell repertoires in COVID-19. Study summary: The origin of the acute and convalescent COVID-19 samples was the United States, Italy and Spain. In each case, the material was cDNA or gDNA derived from T cells, B-cell-depleted T cells, or PBMCs.

Germline V lookup: CDR1 SGHRS, CDR2 YFSETQ. Deletions cut 2 bases from V and 4 bases from J, with 16 bases between. CDR3 length: 16 amino acids. How the authors handled the data: Reference gene primer amplification gave estimated nucleated cell counts. Profiled with immunoSEQ multiplex PCR; TCRdb holds only in-frame clones, not every one. D and trimming were read from the DNA, whereas the V and J calls and clone size are those reported in that table. Here the sample spans more than 250,000 clones, around 85% being singletons. Sequenced material: peripheral blood. The chain recombines TRBV5-1 with TRBJ1-3; D is ambiguous. This receptor was identified in a woman in her 30s who had recovered from COVID-19. The chain's CDR3 is CASSLVTPRMGNTIYF. The CDR3 DNA is TGCGCCAGCAGCTTAGTGACCCCCAGGATGGGAAACACCATATATTTT. Supplemented by reference TRBV5-1 and TRBJ1-3, the full variable domain reads KAGVTQTPRYLIKTRGQQVTLSCSPISGHRSVSWYQQTPGQGLQFLFEYFSETQRNKGNFPGRFSGRQFSNSRSEMNVSTLELGDSALYLCASSLVTPRMGNTIYFGEGSWLTVV.